One T cell receptor (beta chain) is described in this entry. It has no known antigen specificity. No quality values exist for individual bases; no much larger clone is one base distant. The library was produced with multiplex PCR. The instrument given in TCRdb is Illumina HiSeq 4000. iRepertoire HTBI primers and Arm-PCR amplification of CDR3 regions were used to construct TCR beta libraries. PCR products were gel purified before sequencing. The study's processing was this. Gene usage analysis of CDR3 amino acid clonotypes used the approximately 56 TRBV and some 13 TRBJ segments found across samples. COPE and FqMerger were used to merge the filtered high-quality paired reads into contigs. BLAST was used to align contigs to IMGT TRBV, TRBD and TRBJ reference genes, with CDR3 defined following IMGT. Clonotypes above 0.1% frequency were classified as highly expanded clones. Shannon entropy was used to measure repertoire diversity, and the Gini coefficient was used to measure V-J evenness. Public clonotypes were defined as clonotypes shared by more than one individual. TCRdb handled the public reads itself, with Q25 trimming in fastp and clone calling in MiXCR, and kept productive beta chains. Rows merge per CDR3 protein into single entries with the most common DNA and genes. The V and J calls and clone size are TCRdb's, not the authors'. The sample profile shows 310,000 or so distinct CDR3 sequences; 22% of them were found once. Approximately 53% of the sample is held by the ten biggest clonotypes.

This specimen's time point label, interpreted: persistent/refractory GD, antithyroid drugs over 5 years with positive TRAb. For both TCR sequencing and RNA sequencing, RNA was extracted from PBMCs using TRIzol. Graves' disease was diagnosed according to American Thyroid Association guidelines. Recruitment of patients was carried out at an endocrinology department in Xi'an, China. From each patient, about 9 milliliters of peripheral blood was collected into an EDTA anticoagulant tube. Ficoll Paque Plus density gradient separation was used to isolate PBMCs, and no further T cell sorting was done. An Agilent 2100 Bioanalyzer and agarose gel were used to check RNA quality, and a NanoDrop 2000 was used to measure RNA concentration. The record originates from a study of regulatory T cells in long-lasting Graves disease (TCRdb year 2021). A note on the overall study: Persistent Graves' disease meant more than 5 years of antithyroid drug treatment with TSH receptor autoantibodies that stayed positive. Peripheral blood TCR sequencing and RNA sequencing compared persistent Graves' disease patients with newly diagnosed Graves' disease patients. The study was conducted in China and was registered as a clinical trial. A total of about 33 samples were covered by TCR sequencing, comprising approximately 13 persistent and 20 or so newly diagnosed Graves' disease patients. On average, persistent Graves' disease patients in the clinical cohort had been on antithyroid drugs for about 10.3 years. Results the study describes overall, beyond this receptor: Patients with persistent disease shared more public clonotypes (under 3,000) than newly diagnosed patients did (more than 900). Because the primary lesion, thyroid tissue, could not be accessed, the study looked at peripheral blood alone. The authors noted that the small sample size was a limitation that may lower accuracy. Compared with newly diagnosed patients, persistent Graves' disease patients had lower TCR Shannon entropy and fewer highly expanded clones, which suggests clonal expansion. Sequencing and analysis were limited to the TCR beta chain. Persistent disease showed preferential use of TRBV28, TRBJ1-2 and TRBJ2-5, whereas newly diagnosed disease favored TRBV20-1 and TRBJ2-1.

Including cysteine and phenylalanine, the CDR3 has 14 amino acids. Kept here is only the CDR3 DNA, which spans 42 bases and is read in frame from base 1. CDR1 SGHDN and CDR2 FVKESK were looked up in the germline V gene. V is cut by 2 bases and J by 13 bases, and the space between the germline ends is 18 bases. The receptor was isolated from a female donor with Graves disease. The chain uses TRBV14 and TRBJ2-4, and possibly TRBD1, on 5 matching bases. Sequencing used peripheral blood mononuclear cells (PBMCs), obtained when the disease was refractory, from a patient treated with antithyroid drugs. The nucleotide sequence reads TGTGCCAGCAGCCAAATCAGGGCGAGAGAGATCCAGTACTTC. This is translated as CASSQIRAREIQYF.